This TCR beta chain was identified during a study of cytomegalovirus exposure and HLA in healthy donors. Trimming took off 5 bases at V and 1 base at J, with 15 bases between the two ends. This CDR3 has 15 amino acids. From germline, CDR1 is MNHEY and CDR2 SMNVEV (reference sequence). This clone was recorded a few times. PCR used 60 Vbeta primers and 13 Jbeta primers. Profiled with immunoSEQ multiplex PCR; TCRdb holds only in-frame clones, not every one. Of 75,000 to 90,000 clones listed, 65% to 80% are singletons. Sequencing input: PBMCs. V is TRBV27 and J is TRBJ2-7, with D possibly TRBD2 on 5 matching bases. The TCR sequence derives from a woman aged 40 to 49 in good health and CMV-seropositive. The CDR3 is CASSTRESRSYEQYF. The CDR3 nucleotides are TGTGCCAGCAGTACCCGGGAATCCAGGTCCTACGAGCAGTACTTC.